Shown below are 23 T cell receptor beta chains from a single sample sequenced in a study of T cells after posttransplantation cyclophosphamide. Sequenced by immunoSEQ multiplex PCR; TCRdb stores in-frame clones only, minus some. The data contain approximately 52,000 clones, 86% of them singletons. Source material: PBMCs. These receptors were taken from a man between 25 and 39 years old with a blood cancer, CMV-positive, and with a related stem cell donor.

V and J are TRBV7-3 and TRBJ1-1; D possibly corresponds to TRBD1 (5 bases). V was cut by 2 bases and J by 0 bases, with 7 bases left in between. Germline CDR1 SGHTA, CDR2 FQGTGA. The CDR3 sequence is 14 residues long. CDR3 coding DNA: TGTGCCAGCAGCTTACGGGGGATGAACACTGAAGCTTTCTTT. As protein: CASSLRGMNTEAFF.

This rearrangement joins TRBV6-1 to TRBJ2-7, with D maybe TRBD2 (5 bases). The germline gives CDR1 MNHNS, CDR2 SASEGT. The CDR3 sequence is 13 residues long. With 1 base removed from V and 6 bases from J, the gap between germline ends came to 10 bases. The DNA of the CDR3 is TGTGCCAGCAGTGAAGGAGGGCAGTTCGAGCAGTACTTC. As protein: CASSEGGQFEQYF.

The chain couples TRBV30 to TRBJ1-5; D unresolved. This CDR3 is built from 11 residues. Germline-derived CDR1 and CDR2 are GTSNPN and SVGIG (reference sequence). V was clipped by 0 bases and J by 15 bases, with 12 bases between them. The DNA of the CDR3 is TGTGCCTGGAGTGTTAGCGGTCCCAGGCATTTT. Its protein is CAWSVSGPRHF.

Written as DNA, the CDR3 is TGTGCCAGCAGCTTAGGCCAACCGGGACTCCAAGATACGCAGTATTTT. Amino acids: CASSLGQPGLQDTQYF. The rearrangement uses TRBV7-9 and TRBJ2-3, with D possibly TRBD2 on 6 matching bases. The V end was cut by 1 base, the J end by 5 bases, with 16 bases between. Germline-derived CDR1 and CDR2 are SEHNR and FQNEAQ (reference sequence). CDR3 length equals 16 residues. The variable domain in full, completed from reference TRBV7-9 and TRBJ2-3, reads DTGVSQNPRHKITKRGQNVTFRCDPISEHNRLYWYRQTLGQGPEFLTYFQNEAQLEKSRLLSDRFSAERPKGSFSTLEIQRTEQGDSAMYLCASSLGQPGLQDTQYFGPGTRLTVL.

This chain joins TRBV5-1 and TRBJ2-3; D is possibly TRBD1 (5 bases). Germline V gene data show CDR1 as SGHRS and CDR2 as YFSETQ. The CDR3 is 15 amino acids. The ends were cut back, 0 bases at V and 5 bases at J, with 13 bases in the middle. This chain's CDR3 is CASSLAGQGRDTQYF. In nucleotides, the CDR3 is TGCGCCAGCAGCTTGGCCGGCCAGGGTAGAGATACGCAGTATTTT. Variable domain in full (rest from reference TRBV5-1 and TRBJ2-3): KAGVTQTPRYLIKTRGQQVTLSCSPISGHRSVSWYQQTPGQGLQFLFEYFSETQRNKGNFPGRFSGRQFSNSRSEMNVSTLELGDSALYLCASSLAGQGRDTQYFGPGTRLTVL.

This chain connects TRBV4-1 to TRBJ2-2, with 11 nucleotides matching TRBD1. Germline CDR1 and CDR2: MGHRA and YSYEKL. Trimming removed 0 bases from V and 3 bases from J; junction bases left unmatched: 15. The CDR3 extends over 21 amino acids. Here the CDR3 DNA reads TGCGCCAGCAGCCAAGACTCCGTGGACAGGGGGCTTCTTTCGTACACCGGGGAGCTGTTTTTT. It yields the protein CASSQDSVDRGLLSYTGELFF.

The chain carries TRBV28 and TRBJ1-5; tentative D call: TRBD1 (6 bases). The CDR3 is made up of 15 amino acids. The germline V gene encodes CDR1 MDHEN and CDR2 SYDVKM. V was trimmed by 6 bases and J by 1 base, leaving 13 bases between them. CDR3: CASRPPDSSNQPQHF. The CDR3 DNA follows: TGTGCCAGCAGACCCCCGGACAGCAGCAATCAGCCCCAGCATTTT.

The chain employs TRBV2 and TRBJ2-1; 7 bases fit TRBD2. The CDR3 totals 15 residues. V lost 2 bases to trimming and J lost 5 bases; unmatched junction nucleotides: 6. Germline CDR1 SNHLY, CDR2 FYNNEI. The CDR3 region has the DNA TGTGCCAGCAGTGAACTGGGGAGGGATAACAATGAGCAGTTCTTC. Translation gives CASSELGRDNNEQFF.

CDR3 DNA: TGTGCCAGCTCACCCAGTGGTAGCCTCGAGCAGTACTTC. It translates to CASSPSGSLEQYF. V gene TRBV18 combines with J gene TRBJ2-7; the D is unclear. The CDR3 length is 13 residues. The V and J ends lost 3 bases and 6 bases respectively, with 12 bases between them. Germline assignment: CDR1 KGHSH and CDR2 LQKENI.

The CDR3 DNA reads as TGTGCCAGTAGATTTACAGAGAATAACTATGGCTACACCTTC. It codes for CASRFTENNYGYTF. The chain couples TRBV19 to TRBJ1-2; D is undetermined. There are 14 residues in the CDR3. V lost 6 bases, J lost 1 base, and 12 bases lay in between. Germline-derived CDR1 and CDR2 are LNHDA and SQIVND (reference sequence).

This clone was counted a single time. V and J are TRBV2 and TRBJ2-1; 9 nucleotides agree with TRBD2. This CDR3 has 17 amino acids. Germline-derived CDR1 and CDR2 are SNHLY and FYNNEI. Trimming cost V 2 bases and J 5 bases; bases outside gene matches: 10. CDR3 amino acids: CASSERKLAGQNNEQFF. The DNA of the CDR3 is TGTGCCAGCAGTGAAAGAAAACTAGCGGGCCAAAACAATGAGCAGTTCTTC.

CDR3 in DNA: TGTGCCAGCAGAAAACCATACACAGGGTCTGAAGCTTTCTTT. This gives the protein CASRKPYTGSEAFF. The chain combines TRBV28 with TRBJ1-1; D might be TRBD1 (6 bases). V gave up 6 bases and J gave up 6 bases, with 17 bases separating them. Germline loops: CDR1 MDHEN, CDR2 SYDVKM. This CDR3 is 14 amino acids long.

This clone was detected only a few times. V gene TRBV4-2 combines with J gene TRBJ2-3; D uncertain. The CDR3 spans 15 residues. V lost 0 bases and J lost 2, with 9 bases in between. In germline, CDR1 is LGHNA, CDR2 YNFKEQ. The CDR3 loop is CASSQEPRVTDTQYF. The CDR3 bases are TGTGCCAGCAGCCAAGAGCCCCGGGTCACAGATACGCAGTATTTT.

The rearrangement uses TRBV27 and TRBJ2-5, with 7 nucleotides matching TRBD1. Looked up from germline, CDR1 is MNHEY and CDR2 is SMNVEV (reference sequence). V trimming: 3 bases; J trimming: 4 bases; junction bases outside the gene matches: 2. This CDR3 comprises 13 residues. CDR3 bases: TGTGCCAGCAGTTTGAGGGGGCGAGAGACCCAGTACTTC. Its protein is CASSLRGRETQYF.

The chain carries TRBV30 and TRBJ2-5; D might be TRBD2 (6 bases). The V gene's germline CDR1 is GTSNPN and CDR2 SVGIG (reference sequence). Trimming cost V 7 bases and J 3 bases, with 15 bases left between them. CDR3 length: 13 residues. CDR3 in DNA: TGTGCCTCACGAGGACTAACGAAAGAGACCCAGTACTTC. It specifies CASRGLTKETQYF.

V gene TRBV12-5 combines with J gene TRBJ2-1; 7 nucleotides agree with TRBD1. V shed 6 bases, J shed 7 bases, and the junction held 15 bases outside the gene matches. Germline V lookup: CDR1 LGHNT, CDR2 FRNRAP. CDR3 length: 16 residues. The CDR3: CASGLRDSPKGNEQFF. The CDR3 DNA reads as TGTGCTAGTGGACTAAGGGACAGCCCTAAGGGGAATGAGCAGTTCTTC.

This chain links TRBV30 with TRBJ2-7, with 7 bases aligning to TRBD2. Germline CDR1 and CDR2: GTSNPN and SVGIG (reference sequence). The CDR3 loop spans 13 amino acids. Trimming cost V 0 bases and J 6 bases; bases outside gene matches: 5. CDR3 sequence reads: CAWSVVREGEQYF. The CDR3 DNA sequence: TGTGCCTGGAGTGTAGTCAGGGAGGGCGAGCAGTACTTC.

This clone was seen only once. The chain recombines TRBV18 with TRBJ1-1; 8 nucleotides match TRBD1. CDR3 length equals 15 residues. CDR1 and CDR2 (germline): KGHSH, LQKENI. V dropped 4 bases and J dropped 3; count of bases not matched to a gene: 7. DNA for the CDR3: TGTGCCAGCTCACGACGGACAGGGAGGGACACTGAAGCTTTCTTT. Its translation is CASSRRTGRDTEAFF.

This chain links TRBV10-3 with TRBJ2-3; 8 positions match TRBD1. The junction had 10 bases not matched to a gene; V was cut back by 6 bases and J by 2 bases. Germline assignment: CDR1 ENHRY and CDR2 SYGVKD. The CDR3 extends over 16 amino acids. CDR3 bases: TGTGCCATCAGCACAAATACAGGGGGATACACAGATACGCAGTATTTT. Translation: CAISTNTGGYTDTQYF.

The V gene is TRBV5-4, the J gene TRBJ2-3; 8 bases align to TRBD1. CDR3 length equals 17 residues. CDR1 SGHNT and CDR2 YYREEE come from the germline V gene (reference sequence). V shed 4 bases, J shed 3 bases, and the junction held 13 bases outside the gene matches. The CDR3 DNA reads TGTGCCAGCAGCCCGTATACAGGGGGTTTGGGGACAGATACGCAGTATTTT. Translation gives CASSPYTGGLGTDTQYF.

This clone was seen more than once but under ten times. The genes are TRBV27 and TRBJ2-7; D remains ambiguous. The CDR3 has 15 amino acids. CDR1 and CDR2 from the germline V gene are MNHEY and SMNVEV (reference sequence). V lost 0 bases, J lost 6 bases, and 15 bases lay in between. The CDR3 region has the DNA TGTGCCAGCAGTTTATCTCGCATCGGTTCGGTCGAGCAGTACTTC. As protein: CASSLSRIGSVEQYF.

The J gene is TRBJ2-3, the V gene TRBV7-8; D might be TRBD1 (6 bases). Deletions cut 4 bases from V and 4 bases from J, with 15 bases between. The CDR3 covers 15 residues. Germline-derived CDR1 and CDR2 are SGHVS and FQNEAQ. The CDR3 region has the DNA TGTGCCAGCAGCTCCTGGGGGCGTAGCGCAGATACGCAGTATTTT. Its translation: CASSSWGRSADTQYF.

The rearrangement joins TRBV11-1 to TRBJ1-1; D unclear. The CDR3 contains 14 residues. V was shortened by 7 bases and J by 6 bases, with 18 bases between the two germline ends. Germline CDR1 is SGHAT and CDR2 is FQDESV (reference sequence). Here the CDR3 DNA reads TGTGCCAGCACCCCCGGGGTTCACCGAGCTGAAGCTTTCTTT. This encodes CASTPGVHRAEAFF.